This TCR beta chain emerged from a study of blood T cell repertoires in COVID-19. The assay was immunoSEQ multiplex PCR, and TCRdb's table has in-frame clones only and misses some. This table holds 180,000 or so clones, about 76% found once. The sequence derives from a woman in her forties or fifties with active or convalescent COVID-19. The sequenced sample was peripheral blood.

The CDR3 here is CASSFTPIQETQYF. CDR3 nucleotides: TGTGCCAGCAGCTTTACTCCCATACAAGAGACCCAGTACTTC. V and J are TRBV7-2 and TRBJ2-5; D remains ambiguous. This CDR3 spans 14 amino acids. The germline CDR1 and CDR2 sequences are SGHTA and FQGNSA. V was trimmed by 3 bases and J by 2 bases, leaving 10 bases between them.